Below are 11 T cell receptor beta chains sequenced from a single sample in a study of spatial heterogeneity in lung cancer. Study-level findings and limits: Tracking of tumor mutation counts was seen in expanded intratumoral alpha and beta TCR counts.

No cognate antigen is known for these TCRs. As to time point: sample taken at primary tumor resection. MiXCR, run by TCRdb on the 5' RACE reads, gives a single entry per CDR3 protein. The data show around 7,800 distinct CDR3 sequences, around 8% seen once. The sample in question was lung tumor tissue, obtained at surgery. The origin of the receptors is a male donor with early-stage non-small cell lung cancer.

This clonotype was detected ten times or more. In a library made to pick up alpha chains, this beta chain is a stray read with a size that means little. The CDR3 here is CASSPRAGPYNEQFF. In nucleotides, the CDR3 is TGTGCCAGCAGTCCGCGGGCGGGGCCATACAATGAGCAGTTCTTC. The rearrangement uses TRBV12-3 or TRBV12-4 and TRBJ2-1; D may be TRBD2 (6 bases). CDR3 length equals 15 residues. The germline V and J ends were trimmed by 5 bases and 4 bases, with 15 bases remaining between them.

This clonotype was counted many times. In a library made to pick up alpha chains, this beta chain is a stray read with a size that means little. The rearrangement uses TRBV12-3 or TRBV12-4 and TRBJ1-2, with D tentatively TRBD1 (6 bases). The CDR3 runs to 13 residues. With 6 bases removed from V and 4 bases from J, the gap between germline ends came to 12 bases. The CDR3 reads CASSPVGAYGYTF. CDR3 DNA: TGTGCCAGCAGCCCAGTGGGGGCCTATGGCTACACCTTC.

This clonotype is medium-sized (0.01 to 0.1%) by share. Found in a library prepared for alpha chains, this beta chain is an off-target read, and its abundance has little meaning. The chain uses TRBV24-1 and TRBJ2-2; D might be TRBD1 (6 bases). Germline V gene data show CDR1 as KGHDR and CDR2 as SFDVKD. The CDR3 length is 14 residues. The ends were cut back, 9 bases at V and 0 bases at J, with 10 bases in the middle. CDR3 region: CATSGQTNTGELFF. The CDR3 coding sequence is TGTGCCACCTCGGGACAAACGAACACCGGGGAGCTGTTTTTT.

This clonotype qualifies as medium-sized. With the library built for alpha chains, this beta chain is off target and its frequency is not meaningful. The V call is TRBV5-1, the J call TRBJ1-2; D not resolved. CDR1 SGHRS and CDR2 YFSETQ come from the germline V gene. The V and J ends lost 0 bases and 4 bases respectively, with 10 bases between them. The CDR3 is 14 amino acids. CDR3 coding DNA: TGCGCCAGCAGCTTGGCTGTTCAGACCTATGGCTACACCTTC. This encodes CASSLAVQTYGYTF.

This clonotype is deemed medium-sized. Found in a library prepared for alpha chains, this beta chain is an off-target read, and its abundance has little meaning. The CDR3 loop is CSAPSATDTQYF. CDR3 nucleotides: TGCAGTGCCCCTTCGGCCACAGATACGCAGTATTTT. V usage is TRBV20-1 and J usage is TRBJ2-3; D gene ambiguous. The germline CDR1 and CDR2 sequences are DFQATT and SNEGSKA (reference sequence). The ends were cut back, 6 bases at V and 2 bases at J, with 9 bases in the middle. The CDR3 sequence is 12 residues long.

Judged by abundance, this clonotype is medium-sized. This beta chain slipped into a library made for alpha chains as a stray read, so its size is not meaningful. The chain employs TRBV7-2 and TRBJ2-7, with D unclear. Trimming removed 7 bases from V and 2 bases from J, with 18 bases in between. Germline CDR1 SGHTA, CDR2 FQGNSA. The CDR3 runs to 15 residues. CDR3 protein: CASTVGLTRTYEQYF. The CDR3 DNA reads TGTGCCAGCACCGTAGGCCTAACCCGCACCTACGAGCAGTACTTC.

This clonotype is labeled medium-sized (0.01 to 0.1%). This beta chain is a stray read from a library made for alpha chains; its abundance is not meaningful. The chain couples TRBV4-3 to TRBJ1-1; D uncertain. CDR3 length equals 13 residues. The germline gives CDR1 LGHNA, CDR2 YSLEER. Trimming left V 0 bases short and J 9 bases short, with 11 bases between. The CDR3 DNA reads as TGCGCCAGCAGCCAAGACGCAGGCGGCAAAGCTTTCTTT. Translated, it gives CASSQDAGGKAFF.

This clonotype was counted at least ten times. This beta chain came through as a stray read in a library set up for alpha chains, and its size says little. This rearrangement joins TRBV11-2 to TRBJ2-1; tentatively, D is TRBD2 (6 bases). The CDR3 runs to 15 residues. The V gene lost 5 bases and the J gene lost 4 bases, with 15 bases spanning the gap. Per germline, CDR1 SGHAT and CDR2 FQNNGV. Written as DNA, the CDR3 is TGTGCCAGCAGCCCCCGGGAGATCGGGTACAATGAGCAGTTCTTC. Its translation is CASSPREIGYNEQFF.

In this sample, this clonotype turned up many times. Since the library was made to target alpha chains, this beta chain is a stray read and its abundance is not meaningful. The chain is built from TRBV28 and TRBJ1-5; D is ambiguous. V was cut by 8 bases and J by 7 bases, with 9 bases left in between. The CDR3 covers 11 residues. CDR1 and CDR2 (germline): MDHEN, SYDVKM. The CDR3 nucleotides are TGTGCCAGCGGACTTCGGCAGCCCCAGCATTTT. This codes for CASGLRQPQHF.

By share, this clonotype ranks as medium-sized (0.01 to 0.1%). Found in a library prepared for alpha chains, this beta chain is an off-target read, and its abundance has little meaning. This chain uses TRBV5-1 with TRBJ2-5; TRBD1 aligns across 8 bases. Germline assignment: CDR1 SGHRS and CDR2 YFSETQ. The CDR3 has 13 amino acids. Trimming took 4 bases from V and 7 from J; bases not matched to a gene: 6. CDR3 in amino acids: CASSTGGSGTQYF. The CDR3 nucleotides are TGCGCCAGCAGCACAGGGGGGAGTGGGACCCAGTACTTC.

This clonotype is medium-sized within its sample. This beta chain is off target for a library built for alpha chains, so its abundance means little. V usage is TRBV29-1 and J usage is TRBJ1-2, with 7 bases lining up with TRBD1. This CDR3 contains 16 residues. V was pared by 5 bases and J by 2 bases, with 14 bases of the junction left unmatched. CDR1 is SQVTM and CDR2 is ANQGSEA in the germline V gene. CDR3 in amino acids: CSVPQNLPGQNYGYTF. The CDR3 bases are TGCAGCGTTCCCCAGAACCTACCGGGACAGAACTATGGCTACACCTTC.